The rows below give T cell receptor beta chains drawn from one sample of a study of identical twins. MiXCR, applied by TCRdb to the 5' RACE reads, yields one record per CDR3 protein. The profile shows roughly 250,000 distinct CDR3 sequences, 11% to 15% of them singletons. The sequenced sample consisted of memory (CD45RO+) T cells sorted from blood. All receptors derive from a woman under 30 in good health. Each CDR3 is given with its conserved first and last residue. D genes are given only for firm matches. Size is omitted from some rows. Given values are once, few, many or a class for expanded clones.

D	V	size	J	DNA	CDR3
TRBD1	TRBV10-3	few	TRBJ2-7	TGTGCCATCAGTGAGTTCACTGGACAGGGGCAGTACTTC	CAISEFTGQGQYF
TRBD2	TRBV6-2/TRBV6-3	few	TRBJ2-1	TGTGCCAGCAGTTACTTGCCGGGAGGGCGGTTCTTC	CASSYLPGGRFF
-	TRBV25-1	many	TRBJ1-2	TGTGCCAGCAGTGAATCCCAGGGCGGCGGCTATGGCTACACCTTC	CASSESQGGGYGYTF
TRBD2	TRBV19	-	TRBJ2-2	TGTGCCAGTAGTATATTAGGGCGCTTGGCGGGGGCCGGGGAGCTGTTTTTT	CASSILGRLAGAGELFF
-	TRBV29-1	-	TRBJ2-2	TGCAGCGTTGGATCCCGATACACCGGGGAGCTGTTTTTT	CSVGSRYTGELFF
-	TRBV27	many	TRBJ1-1	TGTGCCAGCAGGCGCCAGGGGAACACTGAAGCTTTCTTT	CASRRQGNTEAFF
TRBD1	TRBV12-3/TRBV12-4	many	TRBJ2-1	TGTGCCAGCAGTTTTAAAGGGGGCCTAGACAATGAGCAGTTCTTC	CASSFKGGLDNEQFF
-	TRBV5-1	few	TRBJ2-5	TGCGCCAGCAGCTTGGTCGGGACCTTACAAGAGACCCAGTACTTC	CASSLVGTLQETQYF
TRBD1	TRBV12-3/TRBV12-4	few	TRBJ2-7	TGTGCCAGCAGTACCGACAGGGTCTACGAGCAGTACTTC	CASSTDRVYEQYF
-	TRBV4-3	-	TRBJ1-1	TGCGCCAGCAGCCAAGTTGTCAGCTACATGAACACTGAAGCTTTCTTT	CASSQVVSYMNTEAFF
TRBD2	TRBV2	-	TRBJ2-5	TGTGCCAGCAGTTTCCGGACTAGGCAAGAGACCCAGTACTTC	CASSFRTRQETQYF
-	TRBV3-1	few	TRBJ1-2	TGTGCCAGCAGTCAGAGGGACGGCGGATACGGCTACACCTTC	CASSQRDGGYGYTF
TRBD2	TRBV5-5	few	TRBJ2-5	TGTGCCAGCAGCCCGGGACTACTACAAGAGACCCAGTACTTC	CASSPGLLQETQYF
TRBD2	TRBV7-9	-	TRBJ2-1	TGTGCCAGCAGCCCCCCGGGACTAGCGGGAAATAATGAGCAGTTCTTC	CASSPPGLAGNNEQFF
TRBD1	TRBV10-3	few	TRBJ1-4	TGTGCCATCAGTGCATCCGGGACAGGTGAAAAACTGTTTTTT	CAISASGTGEKLFF
-	TRBV15	-	TRBJ1-1	TGTGCCACCAGCAGAGATCCAATTGACACTGAAGCTTTCTTT	CATSRDPIDTEAFF
TRBD2	TRBV20-1	few	TRBJ2-3	TGCAGTGCCGACCTAGCGGGTAACACAGATACGCAGTATTTT	CSADLAGNTDTQYF
TRBD1	TRBV7-3	-	TRBJ2-7	TGTGCCAGCAGTTGGGACAGAGAAGGCGAGCAGTACTTC	CASSWDREGEQYF
TRBD1	TRBV7-9	many	TRBJ1-1	TGTGCCAGCAGCTCCCGGACAGGACAGGGAGCTTTCTTT	CASSSRTGQGAFF
TRBD2	TRBV3-1	many	TRBJ2-7	TGTGCCTCGGCGGGAGGGCCAATTTCCGAGCAGTACTTC	CASAGGPISEQYF
TRBD2	TRBV29-1	few	TRBJ2-1	TGCAGCGTTGAAGGGACTAGCGGGAGGGCCCTCTCCTACAATGAGCAGTTCTTC	CSVEGTSGRALSYNEQFF
-	TRBV5-1	few	TRBJ2-1	TGCGCCAGCAGCTCTCCCATAGCGGCCAGCTCCTACAATGAGCAGTTCTTC	CASSSPIAASSYNEQFF
TRBD1	TRBV5-1	-	TRBJ1-1	TGCGCCAGCAGCCCGGGGACAGGGGGCGCAGGCACTGAAGCTTTCTTT	CASSPGTGGAGTEAFF
-	TRBV12-3/TRBV12-4	many	TRBJ1-5	TGTGCCAGTCACCCGGGTTATAGCAATCAGCCCCAGCATTTT	CASHPGYSNQPQHF
-	TRBV28	-	TRBJ2-4	TGTGCCAGCAGGATCTCGGGGCGGAAGTGGAACATTCAGTACTTC	CASRISGRKWNIQYF
TRBD1	TRBV7-2	-	TRBJ2-7	TGTGCCAGCGCCCGGGACAGGACTACCTACGAGCAGTACTTC	CASARDRTTYEQYF
TRBD1	TRBV27	-	TRBJ2-7	TGTGCCAGCAGCTCGCTTCTACAGGGGAACGAGCAGTACTTC	CASSSLLQGNEQYF
-	TRBV3-1	-	TRBJ2-2	TGTGCCAGCAGCCAGATTGGAGGGGGATTGGGGTTGAGCGGGGAGCTGTTTTTT	CASSQIGGGLGLSGELFF
TRBD2	TRBV12-3/TRBV12-4	many	TRBJ2-1	TGTGCCTCAGAGGCGGGGGGGCGATACAATGAGCAGTTCTTC	CASEAGGRYNEQFF
TRBD2	TRBV9	-	TRBJ2-3	TGTGCCAGCAGCGGACGAGGACTAGCGGGCACAGATACGCAGTATTTT	CASSGRGLAGTDTQYF
TRBD1	TRBV7-2	many	TRBJ1-1	TGTGCCAGCAGGTCTAACAGGGGAGGGACTGAAGCTTTCTTT	CASRSNRGGTEAFF
-	TRBV2	few	TRBJ2-5	TGTGCCAGCAGTGAACACAGGGTCGAGACCCAGTACTTC	CASSEHRVETQYF
TRBD2	TRBV20-1	many	TRBJ2-7	TGCAGTGCTAGAGGGGATACTAGCGGGAACCACGAGCAGTACTTC	CSARGDTSGNHEQYF
-	TRBV6-2/TRBV6-3	few	TRBJ2-7	TGTGCCAGCAGTCCCGACAGCGAGCAGTACTTC	CASSPDSEQYF
-	TRBV6-1	-	TRBJ2-6	TGTGCCAGCATAAGTGGGGAAGCCGGGGCCAACGTCCTGACTTTC	CASISGEAGANVLTF
-	TRBV19	few	TRBJ1-1	TGTGCCAGTAGTGCCCGTTCGGGGGGAAACACTGAAGCTTTCTTT	CASSARSGGNTEAFF
-	TRBV20-1	few	TRBJ1-1	TGCAGTGCTGGTCGACAGAGACTCATGAACACTGAAGCTTTCTTT	CSAGRQRLMNTEAFF
TRBD1	TRBV3-1	-	TRBJ2-7	TGTGCCAGCAGCCCAGGACAGGGGGCAACCTACGAGCAGTACTTC	CASSPGQGATYEQYF
-	TRBV15	-	TRBJ2-3	TGTGCCACCAGCCCAGGGGCCAGCGGGGCTAGCACAGATACGCAGTATTTT	CATSPGASGASTDTQYF
TRBD2	TRBV20-1	few	TRBJ2-1	TGCAGTGTTCTAGCGGACTACAATGAGCAGTTCTTC	CSVLADYNEQFF
-	TRBV28	few	TRBJ1-5	TGTGCCAGCAGTCCTACGACGCCGTTGCGGCCCCAGCATTTT	CASSPTTPLRPQHF
TRBD2	TRBV20-1	-	TRBJ2-3	TGCAGTGCCACCACCCTAGGGACTAGCGGAACCACAGATACGCAGTATTTT	CSATTLGTSGTTDTQYF
TRBD1	TRBV6-2/TRBV6-3	few	TRBJ1-6	TGTGCCAGCGGTTTGACAGGGGGAAGTTCACCCCTCCACTTT	CASGLTGGSSPLHF